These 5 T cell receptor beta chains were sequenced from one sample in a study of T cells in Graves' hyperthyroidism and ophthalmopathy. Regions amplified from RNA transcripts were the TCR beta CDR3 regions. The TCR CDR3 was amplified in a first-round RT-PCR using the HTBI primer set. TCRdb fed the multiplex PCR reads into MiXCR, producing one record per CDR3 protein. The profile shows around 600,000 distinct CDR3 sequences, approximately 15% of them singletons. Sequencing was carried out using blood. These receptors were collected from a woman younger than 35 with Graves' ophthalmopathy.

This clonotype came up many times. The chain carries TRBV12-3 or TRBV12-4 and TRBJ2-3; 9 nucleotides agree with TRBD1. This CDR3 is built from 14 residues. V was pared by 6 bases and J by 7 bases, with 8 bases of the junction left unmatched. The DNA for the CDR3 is TGTGCCAGCAGGGGACAGGGAGCTTTGTATACGCAGTATTTT. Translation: CASRGQGALYTQYF.

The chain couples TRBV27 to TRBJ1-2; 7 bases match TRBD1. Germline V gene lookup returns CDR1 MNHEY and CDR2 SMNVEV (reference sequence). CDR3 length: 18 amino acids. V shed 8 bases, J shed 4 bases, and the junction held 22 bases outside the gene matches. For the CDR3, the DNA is TGTGCCAGCTCACCGCTCCGGACAGGCTACCCCTCCACCTATGGCTACACCTTC. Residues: CASSPLRTGYPSTYGYTF.

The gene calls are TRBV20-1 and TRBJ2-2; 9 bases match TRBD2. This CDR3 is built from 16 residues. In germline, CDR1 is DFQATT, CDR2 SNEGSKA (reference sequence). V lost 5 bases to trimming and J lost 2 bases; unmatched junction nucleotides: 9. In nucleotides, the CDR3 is TGCAGTGCTCTCCGCCCGACTAGCGGAAACACCGGGGAGCTGTTTTTT. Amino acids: CSALRPTSGNTGELFF.

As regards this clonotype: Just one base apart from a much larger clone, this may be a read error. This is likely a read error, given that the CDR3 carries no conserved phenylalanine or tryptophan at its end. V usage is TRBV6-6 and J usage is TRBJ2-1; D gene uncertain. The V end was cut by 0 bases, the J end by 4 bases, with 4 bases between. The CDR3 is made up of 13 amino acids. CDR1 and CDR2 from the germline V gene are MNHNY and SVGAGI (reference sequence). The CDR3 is CASSYSVYNEQFL. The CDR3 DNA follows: TGTGCCAGCAGTTACTCCGTATACAATGAGCAGTTCCTC.

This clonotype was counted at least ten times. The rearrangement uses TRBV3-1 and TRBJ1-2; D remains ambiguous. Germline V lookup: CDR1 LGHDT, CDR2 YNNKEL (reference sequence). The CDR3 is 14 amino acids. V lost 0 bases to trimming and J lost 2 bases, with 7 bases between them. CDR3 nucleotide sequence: TGTGCCAGCAGCCAAGAACGGGCGAACTATGGCTACACCTTC. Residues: CASSQERANYGYTF.